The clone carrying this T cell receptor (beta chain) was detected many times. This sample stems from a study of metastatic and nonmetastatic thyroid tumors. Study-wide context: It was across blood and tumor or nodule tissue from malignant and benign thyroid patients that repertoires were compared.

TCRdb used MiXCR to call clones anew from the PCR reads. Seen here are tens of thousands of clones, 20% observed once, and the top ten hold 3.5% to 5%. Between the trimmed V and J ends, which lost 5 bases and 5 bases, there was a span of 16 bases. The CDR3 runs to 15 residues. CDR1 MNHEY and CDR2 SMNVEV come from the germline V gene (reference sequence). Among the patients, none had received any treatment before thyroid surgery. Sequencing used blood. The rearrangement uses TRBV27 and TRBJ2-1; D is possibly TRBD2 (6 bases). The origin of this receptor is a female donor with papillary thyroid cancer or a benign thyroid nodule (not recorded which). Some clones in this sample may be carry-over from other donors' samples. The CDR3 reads CASSRDLSTNNEQFF. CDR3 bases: TGTGCCAGCAGTAGGGACTTATCGACCAACAATGAGCAGTTCTTC.